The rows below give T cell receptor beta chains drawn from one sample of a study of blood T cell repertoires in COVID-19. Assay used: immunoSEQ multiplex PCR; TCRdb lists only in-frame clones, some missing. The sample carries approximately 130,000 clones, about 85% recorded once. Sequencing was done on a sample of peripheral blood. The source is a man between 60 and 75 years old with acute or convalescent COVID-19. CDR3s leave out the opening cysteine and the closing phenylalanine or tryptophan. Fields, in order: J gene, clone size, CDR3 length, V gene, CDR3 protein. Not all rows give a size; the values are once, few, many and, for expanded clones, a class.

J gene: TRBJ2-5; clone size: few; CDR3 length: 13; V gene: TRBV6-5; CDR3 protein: ASSYSIATGETQY
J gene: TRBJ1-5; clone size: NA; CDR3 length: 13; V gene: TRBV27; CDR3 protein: ASSLSGGAWGPQH
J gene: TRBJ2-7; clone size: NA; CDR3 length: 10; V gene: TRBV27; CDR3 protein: ASSSSSYEQY
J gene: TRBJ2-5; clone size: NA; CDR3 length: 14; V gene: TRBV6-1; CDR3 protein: ASSGSQEGAGETQY
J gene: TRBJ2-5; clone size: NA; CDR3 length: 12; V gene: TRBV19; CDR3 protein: ASSISGQSETQY
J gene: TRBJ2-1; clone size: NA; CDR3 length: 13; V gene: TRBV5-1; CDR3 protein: ASSLAGQGYNEQF
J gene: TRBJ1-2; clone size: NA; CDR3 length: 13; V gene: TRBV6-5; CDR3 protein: ASTPEAGGRYGYT
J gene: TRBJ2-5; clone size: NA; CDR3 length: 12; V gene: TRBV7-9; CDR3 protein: ASSLVGGLETQY
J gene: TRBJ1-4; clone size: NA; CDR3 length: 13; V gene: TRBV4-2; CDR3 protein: ASSQETGGREKLF
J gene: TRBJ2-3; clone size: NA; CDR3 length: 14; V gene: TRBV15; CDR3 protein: ATSRTGASSTDTQY
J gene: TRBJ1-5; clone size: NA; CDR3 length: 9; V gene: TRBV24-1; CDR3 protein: ATLSNQPQH
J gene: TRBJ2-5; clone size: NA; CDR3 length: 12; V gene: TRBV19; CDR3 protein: ASIWTGSEETQY
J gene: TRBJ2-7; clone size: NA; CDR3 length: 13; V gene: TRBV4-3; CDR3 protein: ASSQGPGGNYEQY
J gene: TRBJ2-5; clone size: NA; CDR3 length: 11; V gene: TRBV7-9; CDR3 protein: ASSSDRKETQY
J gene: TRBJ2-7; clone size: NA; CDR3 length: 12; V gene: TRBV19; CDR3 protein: ASSPGQVSYEQY
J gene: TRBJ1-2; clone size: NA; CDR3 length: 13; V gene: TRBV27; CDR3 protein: ASSFSPPGGGGYT
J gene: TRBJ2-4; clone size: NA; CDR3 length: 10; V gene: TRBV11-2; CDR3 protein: ASSFSWGVQY
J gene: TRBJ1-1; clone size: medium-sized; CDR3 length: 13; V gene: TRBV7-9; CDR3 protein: ASSSPGTWNAEAF
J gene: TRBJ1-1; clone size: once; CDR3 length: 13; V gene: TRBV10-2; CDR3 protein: ASSESGTGVTEAF
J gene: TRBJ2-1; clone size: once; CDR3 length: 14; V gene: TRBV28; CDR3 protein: ASSEPGGVSYNEQF
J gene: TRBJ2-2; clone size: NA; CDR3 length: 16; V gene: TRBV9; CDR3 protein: ASSIGLAGGPHTGELF
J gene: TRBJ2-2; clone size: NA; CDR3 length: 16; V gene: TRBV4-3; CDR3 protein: ASSRGTGAEMNTGELF
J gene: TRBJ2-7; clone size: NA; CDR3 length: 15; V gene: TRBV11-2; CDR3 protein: ASTRGTRQGASDEQY
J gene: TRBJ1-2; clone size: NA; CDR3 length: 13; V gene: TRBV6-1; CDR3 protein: ASSEARAGDYGYT
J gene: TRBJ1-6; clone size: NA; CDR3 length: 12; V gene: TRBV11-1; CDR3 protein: ASSFGGANSPLH
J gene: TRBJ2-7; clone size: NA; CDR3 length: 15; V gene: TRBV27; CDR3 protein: ASSSSRALAGTPEQY
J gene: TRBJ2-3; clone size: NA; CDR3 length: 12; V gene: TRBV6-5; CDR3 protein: ASSYGQRTDTQY
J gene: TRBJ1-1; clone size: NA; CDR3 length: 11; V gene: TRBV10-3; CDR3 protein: AISDLQDTEAF
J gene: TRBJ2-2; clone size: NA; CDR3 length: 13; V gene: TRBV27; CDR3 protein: ASSVTMETTGELF
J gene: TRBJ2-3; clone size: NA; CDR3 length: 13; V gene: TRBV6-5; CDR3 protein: ASSYSASASDTQY
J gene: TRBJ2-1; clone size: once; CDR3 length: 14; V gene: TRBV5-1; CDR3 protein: ASSRTLAGSYNEQF
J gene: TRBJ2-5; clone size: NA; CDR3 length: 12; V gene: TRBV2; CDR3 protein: ASSDGQGPETQY
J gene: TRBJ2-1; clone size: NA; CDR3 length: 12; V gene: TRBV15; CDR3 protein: ATSRDGSGSEQF
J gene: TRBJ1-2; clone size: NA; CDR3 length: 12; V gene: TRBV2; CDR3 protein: ASSEKTGWYGYT
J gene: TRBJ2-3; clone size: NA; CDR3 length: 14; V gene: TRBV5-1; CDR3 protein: ASSSGTIPSTDTQY
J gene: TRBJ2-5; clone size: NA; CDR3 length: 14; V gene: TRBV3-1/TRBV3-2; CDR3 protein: ASSQDRGAGGETQY
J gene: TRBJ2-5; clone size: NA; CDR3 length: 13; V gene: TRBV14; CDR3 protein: ASSQSAGGRGTQY
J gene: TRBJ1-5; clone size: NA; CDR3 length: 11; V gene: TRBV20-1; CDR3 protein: SASPGSNQPQH
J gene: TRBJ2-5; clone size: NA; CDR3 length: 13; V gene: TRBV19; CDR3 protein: ASSFPGSPGETQY
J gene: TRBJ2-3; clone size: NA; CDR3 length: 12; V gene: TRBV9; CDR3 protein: ASTGGGHTDTQY
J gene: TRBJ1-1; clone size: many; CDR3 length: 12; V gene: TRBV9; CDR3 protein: ASSQGGAGTEAF